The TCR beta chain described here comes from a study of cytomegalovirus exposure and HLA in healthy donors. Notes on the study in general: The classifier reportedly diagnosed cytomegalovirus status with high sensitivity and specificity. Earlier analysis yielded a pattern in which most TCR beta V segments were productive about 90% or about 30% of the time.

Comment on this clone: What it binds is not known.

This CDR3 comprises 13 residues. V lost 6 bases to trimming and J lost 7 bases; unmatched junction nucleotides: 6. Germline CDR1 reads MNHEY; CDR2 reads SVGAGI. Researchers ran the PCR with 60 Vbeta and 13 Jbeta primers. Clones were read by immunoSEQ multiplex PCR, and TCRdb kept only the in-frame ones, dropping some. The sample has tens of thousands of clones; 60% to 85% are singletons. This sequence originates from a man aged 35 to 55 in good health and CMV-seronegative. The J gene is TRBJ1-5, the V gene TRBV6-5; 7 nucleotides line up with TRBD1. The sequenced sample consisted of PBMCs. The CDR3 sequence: CASSRDRVQPQHF. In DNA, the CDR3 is TGTGCCAGCAGCCGAGACAGGGTCCAGCCCCAGCATTTT.